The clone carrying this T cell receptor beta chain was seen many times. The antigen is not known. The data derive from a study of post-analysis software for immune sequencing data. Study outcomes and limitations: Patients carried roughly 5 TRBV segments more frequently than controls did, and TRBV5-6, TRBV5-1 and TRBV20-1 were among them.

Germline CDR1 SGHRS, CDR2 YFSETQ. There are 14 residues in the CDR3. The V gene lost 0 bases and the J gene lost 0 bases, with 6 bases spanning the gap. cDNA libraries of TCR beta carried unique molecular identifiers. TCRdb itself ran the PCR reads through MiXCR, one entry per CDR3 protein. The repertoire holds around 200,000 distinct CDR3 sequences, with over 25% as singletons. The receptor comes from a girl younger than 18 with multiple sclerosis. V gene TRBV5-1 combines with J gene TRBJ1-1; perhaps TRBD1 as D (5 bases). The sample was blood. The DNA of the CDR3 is TGCGCCAGCAGCTTGGGGGGCGTGAACACTGAAGCTTTCTTT. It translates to CASSLGGVNTEAFF.